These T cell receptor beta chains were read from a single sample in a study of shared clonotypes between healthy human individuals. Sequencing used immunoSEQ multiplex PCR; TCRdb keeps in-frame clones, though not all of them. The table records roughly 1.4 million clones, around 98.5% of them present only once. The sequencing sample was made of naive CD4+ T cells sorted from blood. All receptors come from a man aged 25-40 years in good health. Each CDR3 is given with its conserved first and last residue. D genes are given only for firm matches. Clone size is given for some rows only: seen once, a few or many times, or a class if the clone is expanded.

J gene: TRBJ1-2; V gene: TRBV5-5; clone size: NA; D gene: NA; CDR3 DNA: TGTGCCAGCAGCTTGGTAGGGCGGGATGGCTACACCTTC; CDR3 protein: CASSLVGRDGYTF
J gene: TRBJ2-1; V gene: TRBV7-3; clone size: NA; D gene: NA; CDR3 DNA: TGTGCCAGCAGCAACCAGGGGGGGTACAATGAGCAGTTCTTC; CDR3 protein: CASSNQGGYNEQFF
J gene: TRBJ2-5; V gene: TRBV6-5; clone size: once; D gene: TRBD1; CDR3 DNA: TGTGCCAGCACCAGCTGGGGACAGGGAGATGAGACCCAGTACTTC; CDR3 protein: CASTSWGQGDETQYF
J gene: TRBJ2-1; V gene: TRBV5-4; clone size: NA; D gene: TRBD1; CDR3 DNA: TGTGCCAGCAGCTTTGGGACAGGGAAAAATGAGCAGTTCTTC; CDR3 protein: CASSFGTGKNEQFF
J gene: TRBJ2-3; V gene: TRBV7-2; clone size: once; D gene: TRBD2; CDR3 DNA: TGTGCCAGCAGCGTGGGACTAGCGGGAGGGACAGATACGCAGTATTTT; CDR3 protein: CASSVGLAGGTDTQYF
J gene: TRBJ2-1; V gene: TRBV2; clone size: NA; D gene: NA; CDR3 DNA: TGTGCCAGCAGGAAAGGGACCCCAGAGTTCAATGAGCAGTTCTTC; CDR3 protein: CASRKGTPEFNEQFF
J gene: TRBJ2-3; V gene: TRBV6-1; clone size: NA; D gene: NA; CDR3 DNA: TGTGCCAGCAGTGTCCAGGGGCACCTAGGCACAGATACGCAGTATTTT; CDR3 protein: CASSVQGHLGTDTQYF
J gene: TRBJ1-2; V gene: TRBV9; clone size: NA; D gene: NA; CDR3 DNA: TGTGCCAGCAGCGTAAGGCGGGGTAGCCCCACCTTC; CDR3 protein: CASSVRRGSPTF
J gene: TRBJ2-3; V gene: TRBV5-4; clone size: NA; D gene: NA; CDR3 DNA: TGTGCCAGCAGCCCGAGTCCCTCCCCCCCAGATACGCAGTATTTT; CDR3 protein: CASSPSPSPPDTQYF
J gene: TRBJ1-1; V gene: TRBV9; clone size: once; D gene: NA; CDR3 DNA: TGTGCCAGCAGCGTAGTTGGGGGGCACACTGAAGCTTTCTTT; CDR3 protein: CASSVVGGHTEAFF
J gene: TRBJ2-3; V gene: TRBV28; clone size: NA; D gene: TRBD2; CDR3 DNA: TGTGCCAGCAGCGCGACTAGCGGGTTCACAGATACGCAGTATTTT; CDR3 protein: CASSATSGFTDTQYF
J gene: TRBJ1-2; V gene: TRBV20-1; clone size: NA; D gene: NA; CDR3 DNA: TGCAGTGCTATCACTAACTATGGCTACACCTTC; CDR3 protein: CSAITNYGYTF
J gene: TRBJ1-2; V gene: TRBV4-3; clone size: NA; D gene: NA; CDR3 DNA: TGCGCCAGCAGCCAAGAAGGCAGGGTCAACTATGGCTACACCTTC; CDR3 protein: CASSQEGRVNYGYTF
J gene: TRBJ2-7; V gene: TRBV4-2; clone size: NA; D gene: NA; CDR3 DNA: TGTGCCAGCAGCCCTCGCGGGAGACAGGGGAGTTACTACGAGCAGTACTTC; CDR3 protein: CASSPRGRQGSYYEQYF
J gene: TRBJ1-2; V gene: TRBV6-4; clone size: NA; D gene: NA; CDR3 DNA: TGTGCCAGCAGTGACTCGAGTCAGGGCCCGATTCCTGGCTACACCTTC; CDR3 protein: CASSDSSQGPIPGYTF
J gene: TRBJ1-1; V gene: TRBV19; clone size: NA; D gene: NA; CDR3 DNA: TGTGCCAGTAGTATTCTAACGAACACTGAAGCTTTCTTT; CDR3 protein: CASSILTNTEAFF